This T cell receptor (beta chain) was profiled in a study of neoadjuvant anti-PD-1 for oral cavity cancer. Notes on the study in general: Each response group had just a few patients in TCR analyses.

A remark on this clone: Its cognate antigen is unknown.

Time point meaning: after neoadjuvant nivolumab, at surgical resection. The patients had HPV-negative, locally advanced oral cavity squamous cell carcinoma. The trim removed 11 bases at V and 10 bases at J, leaving 13 bases unmatched. The CDR3 is made up of 13 amino acids. Germline CDR1 is ENHRY and CDR2 is SYGVKD. Sequenced by immunoSEQ multiplex PCR; TCRdb stores in-frame clones only, minus some. Counted here are 63,000 or so clones, roughly nine tenths occurring once; the ten biggest clones make up 2.5% to 3.5%. This sequence joins TRBV10-3 and TRBJ2-1, with TRBD2 matching 8 bases. This clonotype was sampled from a person aged 35-80 years with oral cavity squamous cell carcinoma. This sample comprised PBMCs, obtained after nivolumab (anti-PD-1) treatment. Here the CDR3 DNA reads TGTGCCTTAGGGGCCTCTAGCGGGCAGGAGCAGTTCTTC. It codes for CALGASSGQEQFF.